The clone carrying this T cell receptor beta chain was recorded a few times. TCRdb recomputed calls from the 5' RACE reads with MiXCR, one row per CDR3 protein. The sample yields 150,000 to 200,000 distinct CDR3 sequences, around a sixth seen once. This entry belongs to a study of CD8 T cells in ankylosing spondylitis. The sample consisted of blood, either unsorted or a sorted T cell fraction (not recorded which). The TCR comes from a male donor aged 10 to 30 with ankylosing spondylitis or in good health (not recorded which).

CDR3 sequence reads: CATTGEGNQPQHF. DNA of the CDR3: TGTGCCACCACAGGGGAGGGCAATCAGCCCCAGCATTTT. The chain joins TRBV2 to TRBJ1-5, with TRBD1 matching 7 bases. CDR1 is SNHLY and CDR2 is FYNNEI in the germline V gene. The CDR3 consists of 13 residues. V shed 10 bases, J shed 2 bases, and the junction held 5 bases outside the gene matches.